The 14 T cell receptor beta chains listed next were all sequenced from one sample in a study of T cell responses to AZD1222 COVID-19 vaccine. Clones were sequenced by immunoSEQ multiplex PCR, and TCRdb holds only the in-frame ones, with some missing. The data show tens of thousands of clones, around 84% seen once. The input for sequencing was peripheral blood, taken 28 days after the second AZD1222 dose. These receptors originate from an adult who received the AZD1222 COVID-19 vaccine.

The chain joins TRBV5-6 to TRBJ1-2; 10 bases are shared with TRBD1. With V trimmed by 4 bases and J by 4 bases, 7 bases remained unmatched. Germline loops: CDR1 SGHDT, CDR2 YYEEEE. The length of the CDR3 is 15 residues. The DNA for the CDR3 is TGTGCCAGCAGCCTGGGACAGGGGAGACCCTATGGCTACACCTTC. Protein sequence: CASSLGQGRPYGYTF. The full variable domain, its missing parts supplied by reference TRBV5-6 and TRBJ1-2, is DAGVTQSPTHLIKTRGQQVTLRCSPKSGHDTVSWYQQALGQGPQFIFQYYEEEERQRGNFPDRFSGHQFPNYSSELNVNALLLGDSALYLCASSLGQGRPYGYTFGSGTRLTVV.

This chain links TRBV30 with TRBJ2-1; 14 bases map to TRBD2. Germline V CDR1 and CDR2: GTSNPN, SVGIG (reference sequence). This CDR3 contains 18 residues. With 4 bases clipped from V and 4 bases from J, the junction kept 12 bases outside the gene matches. The CDR3 DNA follows: TGTGCCTGGAACCCCGGGACTAGCGGGGGCCCCGGGTACAATGAGCAGTTCTTC. Encoded protein: CAWNPGTSGGPGYNEQFF.

This clone was seen only once. In DNA form, the CDR3 reads TGTGCCAGCAGCTTAGGCGCAGGGGGAAGGGGCGACGAGCAGTACTTC. Its protein product is CASSLGAGGRGDEQYF. The V call is TRBV7-8, the J call TRBJ2-7, with 7 bases aligning to TRBD1. CDR1 is SGHVS and CDR2 is FQNEAQ in the germline V gene. V lost 1 base and J lost 5; bases outside the gene matches: 11. The CDR3 consists of 16 residues.

The chain employs TRBV12-3 or TRBV12-4 and TRBJ1-2; no clear D. This CDR3 has 13 amino acids. With 2 bases removed from V and 8 bases from J, the gap between germline ends came to 12 bases. CDR3 DNA sequence: TGTGCCAGCAGTTTACGGCCCCTCGGAGGCTACACCTTC. Encoded protein: CASSLRPLGGYTF.

This sequence joins TRBV12-3 or TRBV12-4 and TRBJ1-1; no clear D. Trimming removed 1 base at V and 11 bases at J, with 14 bases between. This CDR3 has 13 amino acids. The chain's CDR3 is CASSLGPLTAAFF. The CDR3 region has the DNA TGTGCCAGCAGTTTAGGGCCCCTTACTGCGGCTTTCTTT.

The chain employs TRBV7-8 and TRBJ1-6; D ambiguous. Germline V gene data show CDR1 as SGHVS and CDR2 as FQNEAQ. This CDR3 contains 16 residues. Trimming cost V 1 base and J 8 bases, with 15 bases left between them. CDR3 region: CASSLDDTLGHSPLHF. The CDR3 DNA is TGTGCCAGCAGCTTAGACGACACCCTAGGGCATTCACCCCTCCACTTT. Supplemented by reference TRBV7-8 and TRBJ1-6, the full variable domain reads GAGVSQSPRYKVAKRGQDVALRCDPISGHVSLFWYQQALGQGPEFLTYFQNEAQLDKSGLPSDRFFAERPEGSVSTLKIQRTQQEDSAVYLCASSLDDTLGHSPLHFGNGTRLTVT.

V and J are TRBV10-3 and TRBJ1-1, with TRBD1 matching 7 bases. The ends lost 10 bases at V and 1 base at J; junction bases unmatched: 9. Looked up from germline, CDR1 is ENHRY and CDR2 is SYGVKD. The CDR3 contains 14 residues. Here the CDR3 DNA reads TGTGCCACCAGGGGGGGGTCCCCGAACACTGAAGCTTTCTTT. Translated, it gives CATRGGSPNTEAFF.

The chain recombines TRBV13 with TRBJ1-1; D call uncertain. The V end lost 5 bases, the J end lost 5 bases, and 12 bases lay between the germline ends. The length of the CDR3 is 13 residues. The germline CDR1 and CDR2 sequences are PRHDT and FYEKMQ (reference sequence). The CDR3 spells CASSPGPGTEAFF. CDR3 DNA: TGTGCCAGCAGCCCCGGCCCCGGGACTGAAGCTTTCTTT.

In its sample, this clone is medium-sized. This chain links TRBV4-1 with TRBJ2-5, with D maybe TRBD2 (6 bases). The CDR3 totals 13 residues. Trimming took 1 base from V and 3 from J, leaving 6 bases between them. From germline, CDR1 is MGHRA and CDR2 YSYEKL. CDR3 in amino acids: CASSQAGEETQYF. The DNA for the CDR3 is TGCGCCAGCAGCCAAGCGGGGGAAGAGACCCAGTACTTC.

The V call is TRBV15, the J call TRBJ2-2; D is unresolved. The length of the CDR3 is 19 residues. The germline V and J ends were trimmed by 4 bases and 0 bases, with 21 bases remaining between them. CDR1 is LNHNV and CDR2 is YYDKDF in the germline V gene (reference sequence). This CDR3 is CATSTGLRLMGANTGELFF. Here the CDR3 DNA reads TGTGCCACCAGCACCGGGCTAAGGTTGATGGGCGCGAACACCGGGGAGCTGTTTTTT.

The chain carries TRBV3-1 (or the pseudogene TRBV3-2) and TRBJ2-1, with a tentative D call TRBD1 (5 bases). V was shortened by 1 base and J by 1 base, with 8 bases between the two germline ends. This CDR3 has 15 residues. Germline V gene sequence: CDR1 LGHDT, CDR2 YNNKEL (reference sequence). The CDR3 sequence is CASSQVGASYNEQFF. In nucleotides, the CDR3 is TGTGCCAGCAGCCAAGTAGGGGCATCCTACAATGAGCAGTTCTTC.

The rearrangement joins TRBV18 to TRBJ2-3; D is uncertain. The CDR3 contains 16 residues. Germline loops: CDR1 KGHSH, CDR2 LQKENI. V shed 6 bases and J shed 0 bases, with 16 bases lying between them. DNA of the CDR3: TGTGCCAGCTCCCGAACCATCGCCTCTAGCACAGATACGCAGTATTTT. Its protein product is CASSRTIASSTDTQYF. The variable domain in full, completed from reference TRBV18 and TRBJ2-3, reads NAGVMQNPRHLVRRRGQEARLRCSPMKGHSHVYWYRQLPEEGLKFMVYLQKENIIDESGMPKERFSAEFPKEGPSILRIQQVVRGDSAAYFCASSRTIASSTDTQYFGPGTRLTVL.

This sequence joins TRBV7-2 and TRBJ2-7; TRBD2 aligns across 11 bases. V was pared by 0 bases and J by 6 bases, with 4 bases of the junction left unmatched. Looked up from germline, CDR1 is SGHTA and CDR2 is FQGNSA. The CDR3 totals 15 residues. CDR3 sequence: CASSLAGTSGGEQYF. The CDR3 DNA is TGTGCCAGCAGCTTAGCCGGGACTAGCGGTGGCGAGCAGTACTTC.

This chain uses TRBV2 with TRBJ2-7; D is undetermined. The CDR3 spans 15 residues. V was shortened by 5 bases and J by 4 bases, with 18 bases between the two germline ends. The V gene's germline CDR1 is SNHLY and CDR2 FYNNEI. In DNA, the CDR3 is TGTGCCAGCAGTTCCCCCCCTCTGGACGCATACGAGCAGTACTTC. This encodes CASSSPPLDAYEQYF.